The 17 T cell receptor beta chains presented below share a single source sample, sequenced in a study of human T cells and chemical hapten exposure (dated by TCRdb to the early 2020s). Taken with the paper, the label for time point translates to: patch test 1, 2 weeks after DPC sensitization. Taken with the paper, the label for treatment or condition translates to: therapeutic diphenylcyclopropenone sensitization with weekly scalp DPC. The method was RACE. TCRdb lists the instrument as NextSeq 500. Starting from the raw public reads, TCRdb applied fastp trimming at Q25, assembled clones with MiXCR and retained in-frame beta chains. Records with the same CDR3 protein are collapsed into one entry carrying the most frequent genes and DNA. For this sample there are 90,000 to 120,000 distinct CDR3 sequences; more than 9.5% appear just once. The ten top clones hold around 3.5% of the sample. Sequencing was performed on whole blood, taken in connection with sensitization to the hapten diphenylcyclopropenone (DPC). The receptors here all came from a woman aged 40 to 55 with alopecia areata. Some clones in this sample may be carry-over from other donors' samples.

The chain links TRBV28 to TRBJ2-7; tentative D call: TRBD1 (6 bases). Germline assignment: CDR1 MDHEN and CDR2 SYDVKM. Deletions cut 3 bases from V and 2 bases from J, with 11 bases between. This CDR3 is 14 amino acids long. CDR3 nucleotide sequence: TGTGCCAGCAGTTTGGACAGTCTTGCCTACGAGCAGTACTTC. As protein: CASSLDSLAYEQYF. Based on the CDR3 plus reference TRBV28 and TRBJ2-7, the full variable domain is DVKVTQSSRYLVKRTGEKVFLECVQDMDHENMFWYRQDPGLGLRLIYFSYDVKMKEKGDIPEGYSVSREKKERFSLILESASTNQTSMYLCASSLDSLAYEQYFGPGTRLTVT.

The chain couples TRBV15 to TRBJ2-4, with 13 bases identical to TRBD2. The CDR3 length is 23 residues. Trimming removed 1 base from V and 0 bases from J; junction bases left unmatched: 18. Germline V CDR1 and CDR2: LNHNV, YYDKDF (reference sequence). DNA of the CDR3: TGTGCCACCAGCAGAGCCGGCAGTAGGACGGGACTAGCGGGGCCCTTAGCCAAAAACATTCAGTACTTC. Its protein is CATSRAGSRTGLAGPLAKNIQYF.

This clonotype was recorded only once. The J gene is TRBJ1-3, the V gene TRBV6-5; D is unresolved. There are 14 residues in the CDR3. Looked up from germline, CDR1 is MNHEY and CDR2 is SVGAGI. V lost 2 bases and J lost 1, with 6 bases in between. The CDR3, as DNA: TGTGCCAGCAGTTACGCGGGGTCTGGAAACACCATATATTTT. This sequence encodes CASSYAGSGNTIYF.

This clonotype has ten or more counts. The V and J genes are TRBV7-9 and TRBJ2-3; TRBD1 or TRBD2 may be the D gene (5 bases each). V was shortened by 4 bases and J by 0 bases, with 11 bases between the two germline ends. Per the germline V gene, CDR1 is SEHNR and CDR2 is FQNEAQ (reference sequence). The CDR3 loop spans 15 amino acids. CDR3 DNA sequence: TGTGCCAGCAGCTCGACGGGGCGGAGCACAGATACGCAGTATTTT. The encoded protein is CASSSTGRSTDTQYF. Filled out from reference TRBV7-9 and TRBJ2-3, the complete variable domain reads DTGVSQNPRHKITKRGQNVTFRCDPISEHNRLYWYRQTLGQGPEFLTYFQNEAQLEKSRLLSDRFSAERPKGSFSTLEIQRTEQGDSAMYLCASSSTGRSTDTQYFGPGTRLTVL.

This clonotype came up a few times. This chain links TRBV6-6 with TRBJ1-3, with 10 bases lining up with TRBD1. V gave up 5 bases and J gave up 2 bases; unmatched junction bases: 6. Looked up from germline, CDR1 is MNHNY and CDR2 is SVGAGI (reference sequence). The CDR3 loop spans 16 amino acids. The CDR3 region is CASSTTTGGTGNTIYF. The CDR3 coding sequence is TGTGCCAGCAGTACTACGACAGGGGGCACTGGAAACACCATATATTTT.

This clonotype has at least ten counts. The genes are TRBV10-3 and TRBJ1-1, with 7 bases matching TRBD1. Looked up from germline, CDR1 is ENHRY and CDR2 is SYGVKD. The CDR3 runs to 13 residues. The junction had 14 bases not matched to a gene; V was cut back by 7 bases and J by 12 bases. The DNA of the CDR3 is TGTGCCATCATGGGGGACAGTCTCGCAGACACTTTCTTT. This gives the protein CAIMGDSLADTFF.

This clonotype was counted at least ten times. CDR3 DNA: TGTGCCAGCCTGGGGGTCGAAAATCCCTACGAGCAGTACTTC. Its protein product is CASLGVENPYEQYF. This chain links TRBV6-5 with TRBJ2-7; either TRBD1 or TRBD2 may fit D (5 bases each). The ends were cut back, 8 bases at V and 2 bases at J, with 16 bases in the middle. Germline values: CDR1 MNHEY, CDR2 SVGAGI. CDR3 size: 14 residues.

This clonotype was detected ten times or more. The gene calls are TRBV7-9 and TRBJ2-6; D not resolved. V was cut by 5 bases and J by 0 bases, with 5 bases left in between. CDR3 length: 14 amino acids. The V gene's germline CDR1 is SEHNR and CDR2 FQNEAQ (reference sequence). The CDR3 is CASSGYSGANVLTF. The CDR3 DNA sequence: TGTGCCAGCAGCGGATACTCTGGGGCCAACGTCCTGACTTTC.

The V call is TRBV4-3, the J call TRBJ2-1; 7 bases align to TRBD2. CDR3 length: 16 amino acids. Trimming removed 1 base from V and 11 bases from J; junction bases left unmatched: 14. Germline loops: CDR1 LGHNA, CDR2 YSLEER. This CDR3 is CASSQGGGQGYIKQFF. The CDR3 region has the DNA TGCGCCAGCAGCCAAGGGGGAGGGCAAGGGTATATCAAGCAGTTCTTC.

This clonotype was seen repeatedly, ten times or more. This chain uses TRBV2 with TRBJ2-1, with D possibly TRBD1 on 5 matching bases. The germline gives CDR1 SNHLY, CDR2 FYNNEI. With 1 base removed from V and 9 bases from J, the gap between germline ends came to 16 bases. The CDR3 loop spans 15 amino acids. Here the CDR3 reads CASSEGLPRGGEQFF. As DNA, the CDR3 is TGTGCCAGCAGTGAAGGGCTCCCAAGGGGTGGTGAGCAGTTCTTC.

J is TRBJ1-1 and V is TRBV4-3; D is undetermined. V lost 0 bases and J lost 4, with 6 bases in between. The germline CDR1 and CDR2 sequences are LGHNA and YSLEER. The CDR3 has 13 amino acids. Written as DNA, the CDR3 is TGCGCCAGCAGCCAAGATGTGGTCACTGAAGCTTTCTTT. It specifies CASSQDVVTEAFF.

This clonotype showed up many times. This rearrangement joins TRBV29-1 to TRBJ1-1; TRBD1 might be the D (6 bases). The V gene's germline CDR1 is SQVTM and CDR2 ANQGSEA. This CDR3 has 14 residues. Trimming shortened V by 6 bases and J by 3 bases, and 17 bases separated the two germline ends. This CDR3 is CSVTPGGTDTEAFF. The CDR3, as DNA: TGCAGCGTAACTCCCGGGGGCACTGACACTGAAGCTTTCTTT.

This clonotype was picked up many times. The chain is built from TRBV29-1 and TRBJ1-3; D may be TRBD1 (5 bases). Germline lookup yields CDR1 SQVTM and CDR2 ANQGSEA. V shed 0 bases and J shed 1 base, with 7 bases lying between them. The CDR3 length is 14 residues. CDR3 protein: CSVEEGRSGNTIYF. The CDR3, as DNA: TGCAGCGTTGAAGAGGGGCGGTCTGGAAACACCATATATTTT.

The CDR3 sequence is CAAGKGNEQFF. DNA of the CDR3: TGTGCGGCAGGGAAGGGTAATGAGCAGTTCTTC. V and J are TRBV7-7 and TRBJ2-1; perhaps TRBD1 as D (5 bases). The CDR3 covers 11 residues. The germline gives CDR1 SSHAT, CDR2 FNYEAQ (reference sequence).

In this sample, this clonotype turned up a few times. The CDR3, as DNA: TGTGCCAGCACCCGGCGGGGGGAGCTGTTTTTT. This encodes CASTRRGELFF. The V and J genes are TRBV12-3 or TRBV12-4 and TRBJ2-2, with D hard to call. This CDR3 has 11 residues. Trimming pared 7 bases from V and 8 bases from J, leaving 8 bases between.

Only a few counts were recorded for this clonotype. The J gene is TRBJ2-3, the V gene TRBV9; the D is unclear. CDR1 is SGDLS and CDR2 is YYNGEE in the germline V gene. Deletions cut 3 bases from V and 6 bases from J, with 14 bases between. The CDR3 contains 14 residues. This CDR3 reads CASSAGRHTDTQYF. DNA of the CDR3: TGTGCCAGCAGCGCCGGACGGCACACTGATACGCAGTATTTT.

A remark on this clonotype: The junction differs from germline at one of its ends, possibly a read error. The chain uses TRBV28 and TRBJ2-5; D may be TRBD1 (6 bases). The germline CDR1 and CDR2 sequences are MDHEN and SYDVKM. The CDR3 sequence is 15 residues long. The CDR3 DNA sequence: TGTGCCAGCAGCTTATCCGGACAGCCCCGAGAGACCCAGTACTTC. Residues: CASSLSGQPRETQYF.